This T cell receptor (beta chain) was sequenced in a study of blood T cell repertoires in COVID-19. Study at large: Some COVID-19 samples were acute and others convalescent; all came from the United States, Italy and Spain. The cDNA or gDNA used as material had been derived from T cells, B-cell-depleted T cells, or PBMCs.

Study processing details: From reference gene primer amplification, estimates of nucleated cell counts were derived. This table comes from immunoSEQ multiplex PCR, and its TCRdb copy is limited to in-frame clones, with some not included. The V and J calls and clone size are taken from that table; D and trimming were inferred from the DNA. The repertoire holds 320,000 or so clones, less than 85% seen once, with around 1.9% in the top ten. Germline assignment: CDR1 SGHNT and CDR2 YYREEE (reference sequence). The CDR3 is 14 amino acids. Trimming took off 0 bases at V and 6 bases at J, with 12 bases between the two ends. A PCR-confirmed or clinician-diagnosed COVID-19 case had contacted exposed participants within 2 weeks of entry.

Sequencing was carried out using PBMCs or T cells enriched from blood (not recorded which). This receptor was identified in a woman in her thirties who had been exposed to COVID-19. The rearrangement links TRBV5-4 to TRBJ2-5; weak D call: TRBD1 (5 bases). The chain's CDR3 is CASSLEAGIQTQYF. In DNA, the CDR3 is TGTGCCAGCAGCTTGGAGGCAGGGATTCAGACCCAGTACTTC.